This TCR beta chain derives from a study of OX40 agonist ivuxolimab in advanced cancers. Study summary: Participants could have had prior anti-PD-1, anti-PD-L1 or anti-CTLA-4 therapy, and roughly 40% had some. Partial responses were seen in three patients, one with hepatocellular carcinoma and two with cutaneous melanoma. Notes on the study in general: Clonal expansion was seen in CD4+ and CD8+ blood T cells by week 6 at 0.1 to 3.0 mg/kg. Researchers report that CD8+ T cells had, on average, more expanded clones than CD4+.

The V gene's germline CDR1 is MNHEY and CDR2 SMNVEV (reference sequence). J was trimmed by 6 bases and V by 3 bases; bases with no gene match: 7. The CDR3 is made up of 15 amino acids. Concerning this clone: Its antigen is still unknown.

Assay: immunoSEQ multiplex PCR; the TCRdb copy retains only in-frame clones and omits some. The sample records approximately 22,000 clones, 88% being singletons. This TCR derives from an adult with an advanced solid tumor such as melanoma, head and neck, liver or kidney cancer. The sample here was CD4+ or CD8+ T cells sorted from blood, taken in a trial of the OX40 agonist ivuxolimab. The chain recombines TRBV27 with TRBJ2-3; 9 nucleotides align to TRBD1. The CDR3 loop is CASSFGGTGWDTQYF. CDR3 nucleotide sequence: TGTGCCAGCAGTTTCGGAGGGACAGGGTGGGATACGCAGTATTTT.